This T cell receptor beta chain was observed in a study of radiotherapy plus CTLA-4 blockade in lung cancer. Study-level points and caveats: How blood T cell clones changed early, along with interferon-beta, reportedly forecast response best.

Germline V CDR1 and CDR2: MNHNS, SASEGT. Trimming removed 4 bases from V and 1 base from J; junction bases left unmatched: 3. The CDR3 consists of 16 residues. On this clone itself: Its antigen is unknown.

Clones were sequenced by immunoSEQ multiplex PCR, and TCRdb holds only the in-frame ones, with some missing. The table has 55,000 to 70,000 clones, approximately 79% seen once. This TCR derives from a human donor with non-small cell lung cancer who had a complete response to radiotherapy plus ipilimumab. The gene calls are TRBV6-1 and TRBJ1-5, with 11 bases identical to TRBD1. Sequenced material: peripheral blood, taken from a patient treated with radiotherapy plus ipilimumab. This CDR3 reads CASSGWDRGSNQPQHF. CDR3 in DNA: TGTGCCAGCAGTGGTTGGGACAGGGGGAGCAATCAGCCCCAGCATTTT.